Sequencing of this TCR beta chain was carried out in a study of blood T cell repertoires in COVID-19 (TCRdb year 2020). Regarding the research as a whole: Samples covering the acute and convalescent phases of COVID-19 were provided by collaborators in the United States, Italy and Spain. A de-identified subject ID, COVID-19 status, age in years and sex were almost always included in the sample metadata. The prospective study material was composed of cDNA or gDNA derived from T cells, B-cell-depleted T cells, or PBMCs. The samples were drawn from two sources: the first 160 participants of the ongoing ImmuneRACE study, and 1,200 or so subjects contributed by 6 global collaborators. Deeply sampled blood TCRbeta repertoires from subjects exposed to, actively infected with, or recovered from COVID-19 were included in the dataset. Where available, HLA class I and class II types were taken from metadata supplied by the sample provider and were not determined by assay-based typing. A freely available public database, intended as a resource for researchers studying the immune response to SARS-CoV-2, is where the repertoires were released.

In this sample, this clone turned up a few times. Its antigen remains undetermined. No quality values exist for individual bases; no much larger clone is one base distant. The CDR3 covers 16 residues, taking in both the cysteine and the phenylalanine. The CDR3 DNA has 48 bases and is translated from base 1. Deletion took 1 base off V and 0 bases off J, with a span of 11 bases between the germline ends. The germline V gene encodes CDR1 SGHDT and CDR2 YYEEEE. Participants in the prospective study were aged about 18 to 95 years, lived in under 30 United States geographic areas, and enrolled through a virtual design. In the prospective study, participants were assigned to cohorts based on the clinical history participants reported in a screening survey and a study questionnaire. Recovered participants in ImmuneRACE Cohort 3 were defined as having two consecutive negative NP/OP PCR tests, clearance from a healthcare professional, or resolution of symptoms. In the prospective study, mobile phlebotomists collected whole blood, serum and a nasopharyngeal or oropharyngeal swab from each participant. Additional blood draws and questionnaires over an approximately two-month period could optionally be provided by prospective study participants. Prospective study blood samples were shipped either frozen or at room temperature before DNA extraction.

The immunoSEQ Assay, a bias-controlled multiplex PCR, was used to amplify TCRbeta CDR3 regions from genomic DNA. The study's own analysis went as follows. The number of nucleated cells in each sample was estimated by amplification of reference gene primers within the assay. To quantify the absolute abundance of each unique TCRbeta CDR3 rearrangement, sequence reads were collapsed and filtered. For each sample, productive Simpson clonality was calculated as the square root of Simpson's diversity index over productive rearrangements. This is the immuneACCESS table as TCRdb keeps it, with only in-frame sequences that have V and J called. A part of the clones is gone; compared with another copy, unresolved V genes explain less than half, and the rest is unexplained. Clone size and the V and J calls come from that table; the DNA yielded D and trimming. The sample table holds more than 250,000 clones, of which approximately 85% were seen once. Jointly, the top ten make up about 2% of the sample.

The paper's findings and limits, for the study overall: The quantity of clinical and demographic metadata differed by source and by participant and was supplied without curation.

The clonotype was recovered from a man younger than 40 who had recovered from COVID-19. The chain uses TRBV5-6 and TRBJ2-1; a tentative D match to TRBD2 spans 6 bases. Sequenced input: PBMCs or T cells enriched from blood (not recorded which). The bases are TGTGCCAGCAGCTTGACGCCGGGGGACTCCTACAATGAGCAGTTCTTC. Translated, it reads CASSLTPGDSYNEQFF.